Listed below are T cell receptor beta chains from one sample, sequenced in a study of blood T cell repertoires in COVID-19. Produced via immunoSEQ multiplex PCR; TCRdb's table is partial and in-frame only. The repertoire includes about 140,000 clones, around 84% of them detected once, and 8.2% sits in the top ten. The specimen sequenced was peripheral blood. These receptors originate from a woman between 55 and 75 years old with acute or convalescent COVID-19. Both conserved end residues are part of each CDR3. Fields, in order: J gene, clone size, D gene, V gene, CDR3 protein, CDR3 DNA. A D gene is named only where the DNA matches it firmly. Size values are once, few and many counts, or a class for expanded clones, and some rows have none.

J gene: TRBJ2-3
clone size: .
D gene: .
V gene: TRBV2
CDR3 protein: CASSDDRSTDTQYF
CDR3 DNA: TGTGCCAGCAGTGACGACAGAAGCACAGATACGCAGTATTTT

J gene: TRBJ1-1
clone size: .
D gene: TRBD1
V gene: TRBV5-1
CDR3 protein: CASSLATGGGGTEAFF
CDR3 DNA: TGCGCCAGCAGCTTAGCAACAGGGGGCGGAGGCACTGAAGCTTTCTTT

J gene: TRBJ1-4
clone size: .
D gene: .
V gene: TRBV10-3
CDR3 protein: CAISESGTTSMGKLFF
CDR3 DNA: TGTGCCATCAGTGAGTCCGGGACAACTTCTATGGGAAAACTGTTTTTT

J gene: TRBJ2-5
clone size: .
D gene: .
V gene: TRBV24-1
CDR3 protein: CATSDFGREETQYF
CDR3 DNA: TGTGCCACCAGTGATTTTGGCAGGGAAGAGACCCAGTACTTC

J gene: TRBJ1-6
clone size: .
D gene: TRBD1
V gene: TRBV11-3
CDR3 protein: CASSFDTTGGNSPLHF
CDR3 DNA: TGTGCCAGCAGCTTTGACACGACAGGGGGCAATTCACCCCTCCACTTT

J gene: TRBJ1-5
clone size: .
D gene: TRBD1
V gene: TRBV4-1
CDR3 protein: CASSPDRGGNQPQHF
CDR3 DNA: TGCGCCAGCAGCCCGGACAGGGGGGGTAATCAGCCCCAGCATTTT

J gene: TRBJ2-3
clone size: .
D gene: TRBD2
V gene: TRBV28
CDR3 protein: CASRLAGGRDTQYF
CDR3 DNA: TGTGCCAGCCGTCTTGCGGGGGGGCGGGATACGCAGTATTTT

J gene: TRBJ2-7
clone size: .
D gene: TRBD2
V gene: TRBV19
CDR3 protein: CASSRGDYYEQYF
CDR3 DNA: TGTGCCAGTAGTAGGGGGGACTACTACGAGCAGTACTTC

J gene: TRBJ2-7
clone size: .
D gene: .
V gene: TRBV10-3
CDR3 protein: CAIAPGSWEQYF
CDR3 DNA: TGTGCCATCGCCCCGGGGTCTTGGGAGCAGTACTTC

J gene: TRBJ2-6
clone size: .
D gene: TRBD1
V gene: TRBV5-8
CDR3 protein: CASSFRGQGVSGANVLTF
CDR3 DNA: TGTGCCAGCAGCTTTAGGGGACAGGGGGTTTCTGGGGCCAACGTCCTGACTTTC

J gene: TRBJ1-6
clone size: few
D gene: .
V gene: TRBV6-5
CDR3 protein: CASLGREGSPLHF
CDR3 DNA: TGTGCCAGCTTGGGCAGGGAAGGGTCACCCCTCCACTTT

J gene: TRBJ1-1
clone size: .
D gene: .
V gene: TRBV7-9
CDR3 protein: CASSSRDNTNTEAFF
CDR3 DNA: TGTGCCAGCAGCTCCCGGGACAACACGAACACTGAAGCTTTCTTT

J gene: TRBJ2-1
clone size: .
D gene: .
V gene: TRBV19
CDR3 protein: CASSIYSRNEQFF
CDR3 DNA: TGTGCCAGTAGTATATACAGCCGAAATGAGCAGTTCTTC

J gene: TRBJ1-2
clone size: .
D gene: .
V gene: TRBV28
CDR3 protein: CASSPTGRIYYGYTF
CDR3 DNA: TGTGCCAGCAGCCCGACGGGGAGAATCTACTATGGCTACACCTTC

J gene: TRBJ1-2
clone size: .
D gene: TRBD1
V gene: TRBV28
CDR3 protein: CASRSGTGSIANYGYTF
CDR3 DNA: TGTGCCAGCAGGTCCGGGACAGGGAGTATTGCTAACTATGGCTACACCTTC

J gene: TRBJ2-7
clone size: .
D gene: .
V gene: TRBV14
CDR3 protein: CASSQGRVSYEQYF
CDR3 DNA: TGTGCCAGCAGCCAAGGCAGGGTCTCCTACGAGCAGTACTTC

J gene: TRBJ1-1
clone size: .
D gene: .
V gene: TRBV19
CDR3 protein: CASKGNGDTEAFF
CDR3 DNA: TGTGCCAGTAAGGGTAACGGGGACACTGAAGCTTTCTTT

J gene: TRBJ2-2
clone size: .
D gene: .
V gene: TRBV4-1
CDR3 protein: CASSQVGQNTGELFF
CDR3 DNA: TGCGCCAGCAGCCAAGTTGGCCAAAACACCGGGGAGCTGTTTTTT

J gene: TRBJ1-2
clone size: .
D gene: .
V gene: TRBV19
CDR3 protein: CASSLAENYGYTF
CDR3 DNA: TGTGCCAGTAGTCTCGCGGAGAACTATGGCTACACCTTC

J gene: TRBJ2-3
clone size: once
D gene: TRBD2
V gene: TRBV5-1
CDR3 protein: CASSLESLAGAYTDTQYF
CDR3 DNA: TGCGCCAGCAGCTTGGAGTCCCTAGCGGGGGCGTACACAGATACGCAGTATTTT

J gene: TRBJ2-7
clone size: .
D gene: TRBD1
V gene: TRBV4-1
CDR3 protein: CASSDNRGAAYEQYF
CDR3 DNA: TGCGCCAGCAGCGACAACAGGGGAGCGGCCTACGAGCAGTACTTC

J gene: TRBJ1-2
clone size: .
D gene: .
V gene: TRBV6-5
CDR3 protein: CASSRSLEGRYGYTF
CDR3 DNA: TGTGCCAGCAGCAGAAGTTTGGAGGGTCGCTATGGCTACACCTTC

J gene: TRBJ2-2
clone size: .
D gene: .
V gene: TRBV19
CDR3 protein: CASSTTRIGELFF
CDR3 DNA: TGTGCCAGTAGTACGACGAGGATTGGGGAGCTGTTTTTT

J gene: TRBJ2-7
clone size: .
D gene: .
V gene: TRBV6-1
CDR3 protein: CASSESGRKEAEQYF
CDR3 DNA: TGTGCCAGCAGTGAATCCGGGAGAAAGGAGGCCGAGCAGTACTTC

J gene: TRBJ1-5
clone size: .
D gene: .
V gene: TRBV18
CDR3 protein: CASSGVGDRDQPQHF
CDR3 DNA: TGTGCCAGCTCAGGGGTCGGGGATCGGGATCAGCCCCAGCATTTT

J gene: TRBJ1-2
clone size: .
D gene: .
V gene: TRBV10-2
CDR3 protein: CASSKDSYGYTF
CDR3 DNA: TGCGCCAGCAGTAAGGACAGCTATGGCTACACCTTC

J gene: TRBJ1-1
clone size: .
D gene: TRBD1
V gene: TRBV4-1
CDR3 protein: CASRPGTDFWGNTEAFF
CDR3 DNA: TGCGCCAGCAGACCCGGGACAGACTTCTGGGGGAACACTGAAGCTTTCTTT

J gene: TRBJ2-1
clone size: .
D gene: .
V gene: TRBV7-9
CDR3 protein: CASSLSGRPSEFF
CDR3 DNA: TGTGCCAGCAGCTTATCGGGTAGGCCTAGCGAGTTCTTC

J gene: TRBJ2-2
clone size: .
D gene: .
V gene: TRBV11-2
CDR3 protein: CASSSTEGLSGELFF
CDR3 DNA: TGTGCCAGCAGCTCCACGGAGGGGCTCTCCGGGGAGCTGTTTTTT

J gene: TRBJ1-4
clone size: .
D gene: .
V gene: TRBV11-3
CDR3 protein: CASSFGGPNEKLFF
CDR3 DNA: TGTGCCAGCAGCTTCGGGGGTCCTAATGAAAAACTGTTTTTT

J gene: TRBJ2-5
clone size: .
D gene: TRBD1
V gene: TRBV29-1
CDR3 protein: CSGGTGPETQYF
CDR3 DNA: TGCAGCGGGGGGACAGGGCCAGAGACCCAGTACTTC

J gene: TRBJ1-4
clone size: .
D gene: .
V gene: TRBV30
CDR3 protein: CAWSVAGTNEKLFF
CDR3 DNA: TGTGCCTGGAGTGTCGCAGGAACTAATGAAAAACTGTTTTTT

J gene: TRBJ1-1
clone size: .
D gene: .
V gene: TRBV5-1
CDR3 protein: CASSLDSSNTEAFF
CDR3 DNA: TGCGCCAGCAGCTTGGACAGCTCCAACACTGAAGCTTTCTTT

J gene: TRBJ2-1
clone size: .
D gene: .
V gene: TRBV24-1
CDR3 protein: CATSDFSEVGWGQFF
CDR3 DNA: TGTGCCACCAGTGATTTTAGCGAGGTCGGGTGGGGGCAGTTCTTC

J gene: TRBJ1-2
clone size: once
D gene: .
V gene: TRBV4-3
CDR3 protein: CASSQERGNGYTF
CDR3 DNA: TGCGCCAGCAGCCAAGAGCGTGGTAATGGCTACACCTTC

J gene: TRBJ1-1
clone size: .
D gene: .
V gene: TRBV5-1
CDR3 protein: CASSLRQGWTEAFF
CDR3 DNA: TGCGCCAGCAGCTTGCGGCAGGGCTGGACTGAAGCTTTCTTT

J gene: TRBJ2-2
clone size: .
D gene: .
V gene: TRBV11-3
CDR3 protein: CASSPQEPSNTGELFF
CDR3 DNA: TGTGCCAGCAGCCCACAGGAGCCCTCGAACACCGGGGAGCTGTTTTTT

J gene: TRBJ1-5
clone size: .
D gene: .
V gene: TRBV15
CDR3 protein: CATSRDSGRDQPQHF
CDR3 DNA: TGTGCCACCAGCAGAGATTCCGGCAGGGATCAGCCCCAGCATTTT

J gene: TRBJ1-2
clone size: .
D gene: .
V gene: TRBV28
CDR3 protein: CASSSSGAIPNYGYTF
CDR3 DNA: TGTGCCAGCAGCTCTTCAGGGGCCATCCCTAACTATGGCTACACCTTC